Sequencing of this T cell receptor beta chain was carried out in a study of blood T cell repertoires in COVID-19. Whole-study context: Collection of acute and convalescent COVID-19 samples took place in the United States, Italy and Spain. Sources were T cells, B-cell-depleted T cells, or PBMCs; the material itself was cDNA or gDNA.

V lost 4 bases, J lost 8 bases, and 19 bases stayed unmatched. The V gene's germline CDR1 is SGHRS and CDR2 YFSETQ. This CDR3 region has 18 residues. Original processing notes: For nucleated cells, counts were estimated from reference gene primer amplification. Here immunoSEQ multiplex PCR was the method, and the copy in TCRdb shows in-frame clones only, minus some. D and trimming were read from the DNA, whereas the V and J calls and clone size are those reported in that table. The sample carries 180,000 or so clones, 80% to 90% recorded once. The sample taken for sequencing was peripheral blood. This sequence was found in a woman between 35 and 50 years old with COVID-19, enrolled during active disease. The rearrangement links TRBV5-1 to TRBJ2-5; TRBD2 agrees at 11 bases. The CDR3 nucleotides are TGCGCCAGCAGCCCTACTAGCGGGAGAGGGGGTAGAACAAGAACCCAGTACTTC. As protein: CASSPTSGRGGRTRTQYF.